What follows are 27 T cell receptor beta chains derived from one specimen sequenced in a study of T cell repertoires in cytomegalovirus infection. TCRdb re-called the reads with MiXCR, one entry per CDR3 protein. Of 300,000 or so distinct CDR3 sequences detected, 25% appear once; the ten largest clones hold about 15%. Sequences were obtained from PBMCs. The receptors were gathered from a human donor in good health (CMV status not recorded). Some clones in this sample may be carry-over from other donors' samples.

The chain joins TRBV20-1 to TRBJ1-2; 11 nucleotides align to TRBD1. The CDR3 is 11 residues long. In germline, CDR1 is DFQATT, CDR2 SNEGSKA (reference sequence). J lost 9 bases, V lost 5 bases, and 2 bases had no gene match. The CDR3 loop reads CSARTGGSYTF. In DNA form, the CDR3 reads TGCAGTGCTCGGACAGGGGGCAGCTACACCTTC.

This rearrangement joins TRBV7-6 to TRBJ2-1; no reliable D call. The V and J ends lost 2 bases and 9 bases respectively, with 11 bases between them. Germline CDR1 is SGHVS and CDR2 is FNYEAQ. The length of the CDR3 is 13 residues. CDR3 protein: CASSLISVGEQFF. The CDR3 DNA sequence: TGTGCCAGCAGCTTAATTTCTGTTGGTGAGCAGTTCTTC.

This clonotype was seen many times. The rearrangement uses TRBV6-2 or TRBV6-3 and TRBJ1-5; TRBD1 agrees at 8 bases. The CDR3 is 13 residues long. In germline, CDR1 is MNHEY, CDR2 SVGEGT. J was trimmed by 4 bases and V by 10 bases; bases with no gene match: 6. In DNA, the CDR3 is TGTGCCACCAAGGACAGGGTGAATCAGCCCCAGCATTTT. Amino acid sequence: CATKDRVNQPQHF.

This rearrangement joins TRBV7-2 to TRBJ2-3, with D perhaps matching TRBD1 (5 bases). CDR3 length: 16 residues. In germline, CDR1 is SGHTA, CDR2 FQGNSA. Trimming stripped 3 bases from V and 0 bases from J, with 13 bases between. CDR3 in amino acids: CASSFLQASSTDTQYF. For the CDR3, the DNA is TGTGCCAGCAGCTTCTTACAGGCCTCTAGCACAGATACGCAGTATTTT.

This clonotype appeared many times. This chain connects TRBV7-2 to TRBJ1-2; TRBD1 matches at 7 bases. The CDR3 sequence is 15 residues long. Germline V lookup: CDR1 SGHTA, CDR2 FQGNSA. The V gene end was trimmed by 6 bases and the J gene end by 7 bases; junction bases not matched to a gene: 14. CDR3 protein: CASSSSAGQIFGYTF. The CDR3 bases are TGTGCCAGCAGTTCCTCGGCGGGACAGATTTTTGGCTACACCTTC. Using reference TRBV7-2 and TRBJ1-2 for the parts outside the CDR3, the full variable domain is GAGVSQSPSNKVTEKGKDVELRCDPISGHTALYWYRQSLGQGLEFLIYFQGNSAPDKSGLPSDRFSAERTGGSVSTLTIQRTQQEDSAVYLCASSSSAGQIFGYTFGSGTRLTVV.

The sample holds a few counts of this clonotype. The chain couples TRBV28 to TRBJ1-1; possible D gene TRBD1, 5 bases. Deletions cut 5 bases from V and 0 bases from J, with 16 bases between. The CDR3 extends over 16 amino acids. Germline V gene data show CDR1 as MDHEN and CDR2 as SYDVKM. DNA of the CDR3: TGTGCCAGCAGTCTGACCCCGAGGGGCGTGAACACTGAAGCTTTCTTT. This codes for CASSLTPRGVNTEAFF. The full variable domain, in which reference TRBV28 and TRBJ1-1 provide the parts outside the CDR3, is DVKVTQSSRYLVKRTGEKVFLECVQDMDHENMFWYRQDPGLGLRLIYFSYDVKMKEKGDIPEGYSVSREKKERFSLILESASTNQTSMYLCASSLTPRGVNTEAFFGQGTRLTVV.

This clonotype occurred many times. The chain employs TRBV7-2 and TRBJ2-1; possibly TRBD2 for D (7 bases). Germline V gene lookup returns CDR1 SGHTA and CDR2 FQGNSA. The CDR3 spans 13 residues. Deletions cut 0 bases from V and 14 bases from J, with 14 bases between. CDR3 sequence (DNA): TGTGCCAGCAGCTTAGCGACGGGGGGCGATGAGTTCTTC. This gives the protein CASSLATGGDEFF.

The chain uses TRBV7-2 and TRBJ2-7; tentatively, D is TRBD2 (6 bases). The CDR3 loop spans 17 amino acids. The germline V and J ends were trimmed by 2 bases and 0 bases, with 17 bases remaining between them. The germline V gene encodes CDR1 SGHTA and CDR2 FQGNSA. CDR3 region: CASSLMWGGSSSYEQYF. As DNA, the CDR3 is TGTGCCAGCAGCTTAATGTGGGGAGGCTCGAGCTCCTACGAGCAGTACTTC.

The chain has TRBV7-8 and TRBJ2-1; TRBD2 might be the D (6 bases). Trimming stripped 5 bases from V and 2 bases from J, with 13 bases between. The germline CDR1 and CDR2 sequences are SGHVS and FQNEAQ. The CDR3 is 15 residues long. The CDR3 DNA follows: TGTGCCAGCAGCCGGTTTAGCGGCCCCTACAATGAGCAGTTCTTC. It translates to CASSRFSGPYNEQFF.

The CDR3 sequence: CASSYRRGQETQYF. For the CDR3, the DNA is TGTGCCAGCAGTTACCGGCGGGGCCAAGAGACCCAGTACTTC. This chain links TRBV6-2 or TRBV6-3 with TRBJ2-5, with D possibly matching TRBD2 (6 bases). CDR1 is MNHEY, CDR2 SVGEGT, per germline. The CDR3 extends over 14 amino acids. Between the trimmed V and J ends, which lost 2 bases and 1 base, there was a span of 8 bases.

The rearrangement uses TRBV12-3 or TRBV12-4 and TRBJ2-1, with 9 nucleotides matching TRBD2. After removal of 7 bases from V and 10 bases from J, the junction contained 14 bases not matched to a gene. The CDR3 sequence is 15 residues long. The CDR3 here is CASTSRVAGVREQFF. The CDR3 DNA is TGTGCCAGCACCTCGCGGGTAGCGGGAGTCAGGGAGCAGTTCTTC.

This clonotype appeared a few times. The gene calls are TRBV28 and TRBJ2-1; TRBD2 agrees at 11 bases. Germline-derived CDR1 and CDR2 are MDHEN and SYDVKM. V was clipped by 2 bases and J by 12 bases; unmatched bases: 0. The CDR3 covers 12 residues. This CDR3 is CASSLLAGGQFF. CDR3 coding DNA: TGTGCCAGCAGTTTACTAGCGGGGGGGCAGTTCTTC. The variable domain in full, with the rest retrieved from reference TRBV28 and TRBJ2-1, is DVKVTQSSRYLVKRTGEKVFLECVQDMDHENMFWYRQDPGLGLRLIYFSYDVKMKEKGDIPEGYSVSREKKERFSLILESASTNQTSMYLCASSLLAGGQFFGPGTRLTVL.

This clonotype came up many times. The CDR3 is CASSPRTGPKGYTF. The CDR3 nucleotides read TGTGCCAGCAGCCCGAGGACAGGGCCGAAGGGCTACACCTTC. The chain joins TRBV7-2 to TRBJ1-2; 8 positions match TRBD1. The CDR3 totals 14 residues. Germline V CDR1 and CDR2: SGHTA, FQGNSA. Trimming cost V 5 bases and J 8 bases; bases outside gene matches: 10.

V usage is TRBV29-1 and J usage is TRBJ2-1; 9 positions match TRBD2. The trim removed 8 bases at V and 5 bases at J, leaving 4 bases unmatched. Germline lookup yields CDR1 SQVTM and CDR2 ANQGSEA. This CDR3 is built from 12 residues. The CDR3 coding sequence is TGCAGCTCGGGACTAGCTCACAATGAGCAGTTCTTC. Its translation: CSSGLAHNEQFF.

The chain recombines TRBV7-6 with TRBJ1-1; D perhaps matches TRBD1 (6 bases). Germline assignment: CDR1 SGHVS and CDR2 FNYEAQ. Trimming pared 5 bases from V and 5 bases from J, leaving 12 bases between. The CDR3 extends over 13 amino acids. In DNA form, the CDR3 reads TGTGCCAGCAGCCCCCGGACAGATACTGAAGCTTTCTTT. This encodes CASSPRTDTEAFF.

The chain recombines TRBV6-2 or TRBV6-3 with TRBJ1-5, with D possibly TRBD1 on 5 matching bases. Trimming took off 5 bases at V and 0 bases at J, with 11 bases between the two ends. CDR1 is MNHEY, CDR2 SVGEGT, per germline. CDR3 length equals 15 residues. The CDR3, as DNA: TGTGCCAGCAGTCCCTCAAGGGGTAGCAATCAGCCCCAGCATTTT. Translated, it gives CASSPSRGSNQPQHF.

About this clonotype itself: The germline gene is not matched at one end of the junction; a read error may be the cause. CDR3 nucleotide sequence: TGCGCCAGCGGGGGGGCATTGAATAGCAATCGGCCCCAGCATTTT. This gives the protein CASGGALNSNRPQHF. The chain recombines TRBV10-2 with TRBJ1-5, with a possible D match to TRBD1 (6 bases). The CDR3 contains 15 residues. Germline assignment: CDR1 WSHSY and CDR2 SAAADI.

In its sample, this clonotype was seen a few times. The V call is TRBV20-1, the J call TRBJ2-7; D is unresolved. Germline lookup yields CDR1 DFQATT and CDR2 SNEGSKA (reference sequence). This CDR3 region has 11 residues. Deletions cut 5 bases from V and 4 bases from J, with 9 bases between. Here the CDR3 reads CSAGTQYEQYF. The CDR3 DNA sequence: TGCAGTGCTGGCACACAGTACGAGCAGTACTTC.

At least ten counts were recorded for this clonotype. The V call is TRBV7-8, the J call TRBJ2-1, with TRBD2 as a possible D gene (6 bases). V was clipped by 5 bases and J by 0 bases, with 14 bases between them. Germline V gene sequence: CDR1 SGHVS, CDR2 FQNEAQ. There are 16 residues in the CDR3. The CDR3 coding sequence is TGTGCCAGCAGCCACTTTGGGGAGGTCTCCTACAATGAGCAGTTCTTC. This codes for CASSHFGEVSYNEQFF.

This clonotype showed up many times. This chain uses TRBV7-2 with TRBJ2-5, with a weak D call TRBD2 (5 bases). The V gene's germline CDR1 is SGHTA and CDR2 FQGNSA. Trimming took 1 base from V and 4 from J, leaving 13 bases between them. This CDR3 has 15 residues. CDR3 nucleotides: TGTGCCAGCAGCTTAGTGGTAGGGAGCGGAGAGACCCAGTACTTC. Protein sequence: CASSLVVGSGETQYF. The full variable domain, in which reference TRBV7-2 and TRBJ2-5 provide the parts outside the CDR3, is GAGVSQSPSNKVTEKGKDVELRCDPISGHTALYWYRQSLGQGLEFLIYFQGNSAPDKSGLPSDRFSAERTGGSVSTLTIQRTQQEDSAVYLCASSLVVGSGETQYFGPGTRLLVL.

In its sample, this clonotype was seen a few times. The rearrangement uses TRBV6-8 and TRBJ1-5; D is unresolved. Trimming pared 4 bases from V and 9 bases from J, leaving 16 bases between. There are 14 residues in the CDR3. The V gene's germline CDR1 is MNHGY and CDR2 SAAAGT. CDR3 loop: CASSWRAGQGPQHF. Here the CDR3 DNA reads TGTGCCAGCAGTTGGAGGGCAGGCCAAGGGCCCCAGCATTTT.

This chain connects TRBV7-2 to TRBJ1-1; D may be TRBD1 (5 bases). Germline V gene sequence: CDR1 SGHTA, CDR2 FQGNSA. CDR3 length equals 13 residues. V was shortened by 1 base and J by 4 bases, with 7 bases between the two germline ends. The CDR3 DNA follows: TGTGCCAGCAGCTTAGTAGGGGTCACTGAAGCTTTCTTT. Encoded protein: CASSLVGVTEAFF.

The sample holds a few counts of this clonotype. The CDR3 is CASSLWGPGGYTF. The CDR3 bases are TGTGCCAGCAGTTTATGGGGGCCGGGGGGCTACACCTTC. This sequence joins TRBV12-3 or TRBV12-4 and TRBJ1-2, with a tentative D call TRBD1 (6 bases). The germline V and J ends were trimmed by 2 bases and 8 bases, with 12 bases remaining between them. The CDR3 sequence is 13 residues long.

This clonotype appeared a few times. The chain carries TRBV28 and TRBJ2-6, with a weak D call TRBD2 (7 bases). This CDR3 has 16 residues. Germline CDR1 MDHEN, CDR2 SYDVKM. V was clipped by 2 bases and J by 4 bases, with 12 bases between them. The CDR3: CASSLRRGAGANVLTF. In nucleotides, the CDR3 is TGTGCCAGCAGTTTACGACGGGGGGCCGGGGCCAACGTCCTGACTTTC.

The rearrangement links TRBV7-6 to TRBJ2-2; 7 positions match TRBD1. V dropped 1 base and J dropped 4; count of bases not matched to a gene: 3. Germline CDR1 reads SGHVS; CDR2 reads FNYEAQ. CDR3 length: 15 residues. DNA for the CDR3: TGTGCCAGCAGCTTAGACAGGGGTGGCACCGGGGAGCTGTTTTTT. The encoded protein is CASSLDRGGTGELFF.

This clonotype was observed a few times. The V and J genes are TRBV2 and TRBJ2-7; TRBD1 matches 8 bases. CDR1 is SNHLY and CDR2 is FYNNEI in the germline V gene. V lost 6 bases and J lost 4; bases outside the gene matches: 8. CDR3 size: 14 residues. CDR3: CASSPRQGYYEQYF. CDR3 nucleotide sequence: TGTGCCAGCAGCCCGAGACAGGGGTATTACGAGCAGTACTTC.

This clonotype was recorded a few times. The J gene is TRBJ1-6, the V gene TRBV7-2, with D possibly matching TRBD1 (5 bases). The CDR3 is made up of 17 amino acids. Germline V gives CDR1 SGHTA, CDR2 FQGNSA. V lost 2 bases and J 9 bases, leaving 20 bases between the germline ends. As DNA, the CDR3 is TGTGCCAGCAGCTTACGGGCCGCCGTGGCAGGGTTTTCACCCCTCCACTTT. Its protein product is CASSLRAAVAGFSPLHF.